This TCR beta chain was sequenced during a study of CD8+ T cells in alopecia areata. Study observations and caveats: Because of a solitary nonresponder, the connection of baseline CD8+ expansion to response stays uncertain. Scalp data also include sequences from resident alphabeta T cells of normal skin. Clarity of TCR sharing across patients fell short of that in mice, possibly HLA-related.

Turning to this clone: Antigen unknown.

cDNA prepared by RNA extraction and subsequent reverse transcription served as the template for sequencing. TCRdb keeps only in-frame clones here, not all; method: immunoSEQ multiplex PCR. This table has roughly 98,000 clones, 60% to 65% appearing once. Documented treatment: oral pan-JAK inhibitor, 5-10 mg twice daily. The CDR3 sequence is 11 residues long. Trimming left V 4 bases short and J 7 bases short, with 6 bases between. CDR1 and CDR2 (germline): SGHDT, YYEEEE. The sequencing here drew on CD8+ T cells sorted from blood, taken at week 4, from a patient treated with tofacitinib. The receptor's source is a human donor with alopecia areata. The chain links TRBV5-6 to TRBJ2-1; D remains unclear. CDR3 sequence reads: CASSIGNEQFF. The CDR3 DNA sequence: TGTGCCAGCAGCATAGGGAATGAGCAGTTCTTC.